The present T cell receptor (beta chain) was sequenced within a study of T cells in tuberculosis. Study background: Sequenced TCRs come from CD1B-GMM tetramer-binding T cells. General study findings and limits: Classification accuracy was 87% (AUROC roughly 0.9) with the GMM-specific repertoire.

This clone appeared once. The antigen is not known. At study entry, adolescents had tuberculin skin tests and IGRA screening. Each donor contributed 95,000 or so T cells on average, unsorted. TCRdb keeps only in-frame clones here, not all; method: immunoSEQ multiplex PCR. The table has about 20,000 clones, 75% to 90% seen once; the top ten hold 14% to 15%. CDR1 is SQVTM and CDR2 is ANQGSEA in the germline V gene. The CDR3 spans 13 residues. The V gene end was trimmed by 0 bases and the J gene end by 2 bases; junction bases not matched to a gene: 0. The rearrangement joins TRBV29-1 to TRBJ1-2; 7 positions agree with TRBD1. The sequencing input was PBMCs. This receptor was identified in a donor between 5 and 29 years old with latent tuberculosis or without tuberculosis infection. The CDR3 is CSVEEQGNYGYTF. CDR3 nucleotide sequence: TGCAGCGTTGAAGAACAGGGGAACTATGGCTACACCTTC.